This T cell receptor (beta chain) was recorded in a study of T-cell memory formation after mild COVID-19. This clonotype has a handful of counts. TCRdb recomputed calls from the 5' RACE reads with MiXCR, one row per CDR3 protein. Of under 200,000 distinct CDR3 sequences listed, roughly 13% are singletons. The CDR3 length is 14 residues. The V gene end was trimmed by 2 bases and the J gene end by 8 bases; junction bases not matched to a gene: 3. Germline V gives CDR1 MGHDK, CDR2 SYGVNS. The specimen was PBMCs or a T cell subset sorted from them (not recorded which). The source is a man younger than 35 who had mild COVID-19 (a few samples of this study predate the infection). Cell type and time point are not known. The V and J genes are TRBV25-1 and TRBJ1-6; 7 bases match TRBD1. The CDR3 region has the DNA TGTGCCAGCAGTGAAGAACAGGGGTATTCACCCCTCCACTTT. This codes for CASSEEQGYSPLHF. The whole variable domain, remainder taken from reference TRBV25-1 and TRBJ1-6, is EADIYQTPRYLVIGTGKKITLECSQTMGHDKMYWYQQDPGMELHLIHYSYGVNSTEKGDLSSESTVSRIRTEHFPLTLESARPSHTSQYLCASSEEQGYSPLHFGNGTRLTVT.